This T cell receptor beta chain was observed in a study of blood T cell repertoires in COVID-19. Study background: Sites in the United States, Italy and Spain provided acute and convalescent COVID-19 samples. PBMCs, B-cell-depleted T cells, or T cells were the source of the cDNA or gDNA that made up the material.

CDR3 length: 14 residues. The germline V gene encodes CDR1 MNHEY and CDR2 SVGAGI. V lost 6 bases to trimming and J lost 3 bases, with 12 bases between them. Per the authors' pipeline: Amplification from reference gene primers served as the basis for estimated nucleated cell counts. The protocol was immunoSEQ multiplex PCR, while the TCRdb copy is restricted to in-frame clones and leaves out a portion. That table gives V, J and clone size, and the DNA gave D and trimming. This sample has 100,000 to 110,000 clones, with more than 75% found just once. Sequenced material: peripheral blood. The chain has TRBV6-5 and TRBJ1-5, with D possibly matching TRBD1 (5 bases). The origin of this receptor is a human donor in a cohort sampled during active COVID-19. As DNA, the CDR3 is TGTGCCAGCAGGCACCAGGGCTCCAATCAGCCCCAGCATTTT. It codes for CASRHQGSNQPQHF.